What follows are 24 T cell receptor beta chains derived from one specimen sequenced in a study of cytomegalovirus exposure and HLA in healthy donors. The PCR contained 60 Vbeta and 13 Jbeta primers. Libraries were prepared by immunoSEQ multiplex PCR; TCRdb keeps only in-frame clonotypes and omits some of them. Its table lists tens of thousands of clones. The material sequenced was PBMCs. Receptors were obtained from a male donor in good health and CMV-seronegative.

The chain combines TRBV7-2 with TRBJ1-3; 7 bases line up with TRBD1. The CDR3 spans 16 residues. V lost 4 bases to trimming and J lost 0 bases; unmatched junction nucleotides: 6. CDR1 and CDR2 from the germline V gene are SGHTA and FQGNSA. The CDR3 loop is CASSSGTVTSGNTIYF. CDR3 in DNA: TGTGCCAGCAGCTCCGGGACAGTCACCTCTGGAAACACCATATATTTT. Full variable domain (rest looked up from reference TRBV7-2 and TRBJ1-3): GAGVSQSPSNKVTEKGKDVELRCDPISGHTALYWYRQSLGQGLEFLIYFQGNSAPDKSGLPSDRFSAERTGGSVSTLTIQRTQQEDSAVYLCASSSGTVTSGNTIYFGEGSWLTVV.

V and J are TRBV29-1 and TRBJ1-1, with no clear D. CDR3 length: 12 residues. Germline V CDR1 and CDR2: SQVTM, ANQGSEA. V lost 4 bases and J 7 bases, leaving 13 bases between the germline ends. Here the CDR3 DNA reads TGCAGCGTTGGCGGGCCTCAAGATGAAGCTTTCTTT. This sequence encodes CSVGGPQDEAFF.

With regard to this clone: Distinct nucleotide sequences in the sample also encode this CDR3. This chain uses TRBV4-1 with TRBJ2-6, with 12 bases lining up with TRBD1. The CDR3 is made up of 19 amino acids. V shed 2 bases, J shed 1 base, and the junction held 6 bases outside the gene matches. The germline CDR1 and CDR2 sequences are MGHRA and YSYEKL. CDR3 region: CASSQFSGQGASGANVLTF. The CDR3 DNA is TGCGCCAGCAGCCAATTCTCGGGACAGGGGGCATCTGGGGCCAACGTCCTGACTTTC.

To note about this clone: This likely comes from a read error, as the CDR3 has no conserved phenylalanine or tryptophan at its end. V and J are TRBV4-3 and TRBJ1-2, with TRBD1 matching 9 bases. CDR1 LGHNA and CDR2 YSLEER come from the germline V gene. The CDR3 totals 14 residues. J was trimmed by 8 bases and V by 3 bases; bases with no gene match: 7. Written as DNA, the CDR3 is TGCGCCAGCAGCCACAACACGGGACAGGGAGGCTACACCCTC. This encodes CASSHNTGQGGYTL.

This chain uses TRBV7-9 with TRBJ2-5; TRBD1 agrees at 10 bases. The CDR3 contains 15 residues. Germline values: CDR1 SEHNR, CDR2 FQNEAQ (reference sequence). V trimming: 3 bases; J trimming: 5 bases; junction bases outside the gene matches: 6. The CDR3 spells CASSLDRGSAETQYF. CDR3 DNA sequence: TGTGCCAGCAGCTTGGACAGGGGGTCTGCCGAGACCCAGTACTTC. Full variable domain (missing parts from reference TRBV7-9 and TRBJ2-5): DTGVSQNPRHKITKRGQNVTFRCDPISEHNRLYWYRQTLGQGPEFLTYFQNEAQLEKSRLLSDRFSAERPKGSFSTLEIQRTEQGDSAMYLCASSLDRGSAETQYFGPGTRLLVL.

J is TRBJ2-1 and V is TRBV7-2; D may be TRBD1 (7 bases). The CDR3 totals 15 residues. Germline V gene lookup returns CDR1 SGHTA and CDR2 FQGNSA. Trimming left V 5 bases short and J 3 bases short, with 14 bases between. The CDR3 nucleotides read TGTGCCAGCAGCCCAGGGGGGACCAACTACAATGAGCAGTTCTTC. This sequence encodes CASSPGGTNYNEQFF.

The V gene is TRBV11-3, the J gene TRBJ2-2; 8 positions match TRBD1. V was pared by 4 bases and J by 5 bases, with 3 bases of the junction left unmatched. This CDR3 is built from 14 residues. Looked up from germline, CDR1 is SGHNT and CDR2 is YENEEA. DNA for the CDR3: TGTGCCAGCAGCTCACAGGGGGGTACCGGGGAGCTGTTTTTT. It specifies CASSSQGGTGELFF.

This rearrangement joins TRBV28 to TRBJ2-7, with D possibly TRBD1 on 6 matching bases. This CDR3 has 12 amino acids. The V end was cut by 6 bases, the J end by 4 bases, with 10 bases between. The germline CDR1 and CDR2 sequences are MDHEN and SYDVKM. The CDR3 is CASRQGEYEQYF. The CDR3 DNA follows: TGTGCCAGCAGACAGGGCGAATACGAGCAGTACTTC.

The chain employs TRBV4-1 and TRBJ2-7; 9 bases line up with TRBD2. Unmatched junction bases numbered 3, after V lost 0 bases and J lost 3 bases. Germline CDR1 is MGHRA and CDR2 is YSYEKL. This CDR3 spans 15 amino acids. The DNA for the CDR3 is TGCGCCAGCAGCCAAGAAGCGCGGGAGGGCTACGAGCAGTACTTC. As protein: CASSQEAREGYEQYF.

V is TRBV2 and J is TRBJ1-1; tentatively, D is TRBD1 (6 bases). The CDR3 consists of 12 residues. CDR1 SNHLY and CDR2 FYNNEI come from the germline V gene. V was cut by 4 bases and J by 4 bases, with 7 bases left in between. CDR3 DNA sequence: TGTGCCAGCAGTGTCAGGGGCACTGAAGCTTTCTTT. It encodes CASSVRGTEAFF.

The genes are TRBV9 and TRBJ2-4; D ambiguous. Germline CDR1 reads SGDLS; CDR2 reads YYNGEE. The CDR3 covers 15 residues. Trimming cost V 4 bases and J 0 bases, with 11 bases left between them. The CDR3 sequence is CASSSSVLAKNIQYF. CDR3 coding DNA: TGTGCCAGCAGCTCATCGGTTCTAGCCAAAAACATTCAGTACTTC.

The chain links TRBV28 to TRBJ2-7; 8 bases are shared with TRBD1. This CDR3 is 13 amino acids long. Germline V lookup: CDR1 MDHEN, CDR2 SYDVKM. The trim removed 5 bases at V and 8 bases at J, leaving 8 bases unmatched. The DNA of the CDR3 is TGTGCCAGCAGTCGCGGACAGGGTCAAAAGCAGTACTTC. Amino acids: CASSRGQGQKQYF.

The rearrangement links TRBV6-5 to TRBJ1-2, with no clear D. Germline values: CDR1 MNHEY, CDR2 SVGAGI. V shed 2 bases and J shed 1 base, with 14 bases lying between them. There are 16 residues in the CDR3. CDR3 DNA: TGTGCCAGCAGTTACGGCCCTGGCGGCCTTAACTATGGCTACACCTTC. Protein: CASSYGPGGLNYGYTF.

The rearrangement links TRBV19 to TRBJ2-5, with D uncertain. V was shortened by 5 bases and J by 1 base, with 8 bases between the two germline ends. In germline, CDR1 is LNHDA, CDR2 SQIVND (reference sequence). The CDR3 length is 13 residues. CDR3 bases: TGTGCCAGTAGTTTCAGGCCCCAAGAGACCCAGTACTTC. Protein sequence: CASSFRPQETQYF.

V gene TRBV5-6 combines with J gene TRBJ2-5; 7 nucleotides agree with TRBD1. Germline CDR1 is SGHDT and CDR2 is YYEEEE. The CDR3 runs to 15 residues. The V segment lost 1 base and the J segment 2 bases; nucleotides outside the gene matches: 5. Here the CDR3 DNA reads TGTGCCAGCAGCTTGTCCCCGGGACAGCAAGAGACCCAGTACTTC. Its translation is CASSLSPGQQETQYF.

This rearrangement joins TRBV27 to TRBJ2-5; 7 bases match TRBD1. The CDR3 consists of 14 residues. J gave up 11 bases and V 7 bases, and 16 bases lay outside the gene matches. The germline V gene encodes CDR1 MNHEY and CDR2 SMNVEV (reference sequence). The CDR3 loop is CASTPGAPTGEQYF. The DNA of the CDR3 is TGTGCCAGCACCCCCGGGGCGCCAACAGGGGAGCAGTACTTC.

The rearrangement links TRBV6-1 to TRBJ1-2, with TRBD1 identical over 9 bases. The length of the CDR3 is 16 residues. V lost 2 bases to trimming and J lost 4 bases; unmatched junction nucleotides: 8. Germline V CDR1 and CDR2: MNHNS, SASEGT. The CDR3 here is CASSEPGQGGAYGYTF. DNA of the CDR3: TGTGCCAGCAGTGAACCGGGACAGGGAGGTGCCTATGGCTACACCTTC.

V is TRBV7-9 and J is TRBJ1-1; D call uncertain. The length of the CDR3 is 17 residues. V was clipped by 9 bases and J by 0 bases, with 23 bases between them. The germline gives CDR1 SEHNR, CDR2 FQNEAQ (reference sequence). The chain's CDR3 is CASREGGGGRMNTEAFF. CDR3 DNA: TGTGCCAGTAGGGAGGGTGGCGGAGGACGAATGAACACTGAAGCTTTCTTT.

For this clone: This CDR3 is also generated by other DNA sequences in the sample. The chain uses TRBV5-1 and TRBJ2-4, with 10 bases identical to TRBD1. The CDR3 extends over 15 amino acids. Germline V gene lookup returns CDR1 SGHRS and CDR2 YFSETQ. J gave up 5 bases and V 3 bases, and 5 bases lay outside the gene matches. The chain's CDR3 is CASSSLGTGENIQYF. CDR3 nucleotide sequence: TGCGCCAGCAGCTCCCTAGGGACAGGGGAAAACATTCAGTACTTC.

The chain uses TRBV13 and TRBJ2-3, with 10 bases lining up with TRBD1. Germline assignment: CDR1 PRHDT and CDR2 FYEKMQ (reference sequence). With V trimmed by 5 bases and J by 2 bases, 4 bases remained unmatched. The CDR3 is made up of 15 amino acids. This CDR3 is CASSLGQGFTDTQYF. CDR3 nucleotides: TGTGCCAGCAGCCTGGGACAGGGGTTCACAGATACGCAGTATTTT.

The CDR3 sequence is CASSKDRDRRYEQYF. The DNA for the CDR3 is TGTGCCAGCAGCAAGGACCGGGACAGAAGATACGAGCAGTACTTC. V gene TRBV21-1 combines with J gene TRBJ2-5; whether TRBD1, the table's D call, matches the DNA was not checked. The J call could be wrong; TRBJ2-7 is a better fit for the DNA end. TRBV21-1 is shown as a pseudogene. The CDR3 runs to 15 residues.

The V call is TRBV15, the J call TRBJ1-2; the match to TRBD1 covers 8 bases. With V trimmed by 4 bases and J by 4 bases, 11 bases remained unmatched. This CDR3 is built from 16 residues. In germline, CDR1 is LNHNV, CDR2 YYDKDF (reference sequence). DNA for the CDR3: TGTGCCACCAGCACACTAGCGACAGGGGCATCCTATGGCTACACCTTC. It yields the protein CATSTLATGASYGYTF.

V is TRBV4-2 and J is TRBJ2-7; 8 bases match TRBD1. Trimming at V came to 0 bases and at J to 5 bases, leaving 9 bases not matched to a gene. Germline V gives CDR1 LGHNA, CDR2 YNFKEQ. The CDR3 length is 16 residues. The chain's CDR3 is CASSQDRAGGMDEQYF. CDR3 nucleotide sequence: TGTGCCAGCAGCCAAGATCGAGCAGGGGGCATGGACGAGCAGTACTTC.

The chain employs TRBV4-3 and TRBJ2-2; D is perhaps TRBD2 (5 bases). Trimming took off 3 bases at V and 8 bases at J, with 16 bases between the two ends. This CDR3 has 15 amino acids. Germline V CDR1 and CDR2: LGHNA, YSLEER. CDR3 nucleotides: TGCGCCAGCAGCCAGGATATTACTAGGTCTGGGGAGCTGTTTTTT. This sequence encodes CASSQDITRSGELFF.